Below, 2 T cell receptor beta chains from the same sample are listed, as sequenced in a study of blood T cell repertoires in COVID-19. Only in-frame clones appear in the TCRdb table, and some are missing; sequencing was by immunoSEQ multiplex PCR. Of 350,000 or so clones in the sample, almost 90% are singletons; the top ten hold approximately 1%. The source material was PBMCs or T cells enriched from blood (not recorded which). The receptors were sampled from a woman under 40 who had been exposed to COVID-19.

The chain carries TRBV12-3 or TRBV12-4 and TRBJ1-1; no definite D call. This CDR3 is built from 13 residues. V was cut by 3 bases and J by 2 bases, with 7 bases left in between. The CDR3 nucleotides are TGTGCCAGCAGTTTCACAGTAAACACTGAAGCTTTCTTT. It yields the protein CASSFTVNTEAFF.

The J gene is TRBJ1-1, the V gene TRBV30, with D maybe TRBD1 (6 bases). Between the trimmed V and J ends, which lost 4 bases and 6 bases, there was a span of 15 bases. The CDR3 has 13 residues. Germline V lookup: CDR1 GTSNPN, CDR2 SVGIG (reference sequence). CDR3 residues: CAWNRVMMSEAFF. The CDR3, as DNA: TGTGCCTGGAACAGGGTTATGATGTCTGAAGCTTTCTTT.